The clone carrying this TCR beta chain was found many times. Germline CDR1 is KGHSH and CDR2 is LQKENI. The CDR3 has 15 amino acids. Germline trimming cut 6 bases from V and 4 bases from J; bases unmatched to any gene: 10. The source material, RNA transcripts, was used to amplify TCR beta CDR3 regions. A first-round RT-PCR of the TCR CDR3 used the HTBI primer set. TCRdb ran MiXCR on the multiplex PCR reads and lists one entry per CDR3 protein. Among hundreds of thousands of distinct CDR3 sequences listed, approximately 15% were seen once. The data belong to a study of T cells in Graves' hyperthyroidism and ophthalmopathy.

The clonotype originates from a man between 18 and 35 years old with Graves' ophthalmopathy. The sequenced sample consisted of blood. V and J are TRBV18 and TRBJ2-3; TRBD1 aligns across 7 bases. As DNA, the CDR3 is TGTGCCAGCTCCCCCCCGACAGGGAACCCAGATACGCAGTATTTT. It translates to CASSPPTGNPDTQYF.